This T cell receptor (beta chain) was obtained from a study of beta chain features in type 1 diabetes. The investigators reverse transcribed all of the isolated RNA, so they sequenced expressed TCRB transcripts. Sequenced by immunoSEQ multiplex PCR; TCRdb stores in-frame clones only, minus some. The repertoire holds hundreds of thousands of clones, with around 13% as singletons. This clone occurred a few times. Antigen specificity is unknown. Findings and caveats of the study: Type 1 diabetes patients had fewer VDJ junction insertions and more deletions.

This clonotype was sampled from a man younger than 35 in good health. The source material was naive CD4+ T cells from blood.

The CDR3 DNA reads as TGCGCCAGCAGCCAAGGTGGCTCAAACCAGTCACCCCTCCACTTT. Its protein is CASSQGGSNQSPLHF. The chain joins TRBV4-3 to TRBJ1-6, with D unclear. V gave up 1 base and J gave up 10 bases, with 14 bases separating them. CDR3 size: 15 residues. CDR1 is LGHNA, CDR2 YSLEER, per germline.